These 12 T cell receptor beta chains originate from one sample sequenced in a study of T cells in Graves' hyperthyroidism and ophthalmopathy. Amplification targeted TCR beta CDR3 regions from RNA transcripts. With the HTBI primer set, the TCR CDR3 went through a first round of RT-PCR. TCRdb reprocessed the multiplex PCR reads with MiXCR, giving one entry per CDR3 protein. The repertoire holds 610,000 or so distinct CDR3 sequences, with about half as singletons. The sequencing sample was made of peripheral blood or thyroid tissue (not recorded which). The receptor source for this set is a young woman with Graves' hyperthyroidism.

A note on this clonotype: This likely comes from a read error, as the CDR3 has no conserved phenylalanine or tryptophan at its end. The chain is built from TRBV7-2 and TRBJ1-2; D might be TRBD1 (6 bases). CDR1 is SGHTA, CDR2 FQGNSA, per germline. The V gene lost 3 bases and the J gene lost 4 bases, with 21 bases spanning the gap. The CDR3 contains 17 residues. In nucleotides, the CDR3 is TGTGCCAGCAGCTTTTCGCCCGGGGGCAGGTCCGGCTATGGCTACACCCTC. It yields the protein CASSFSPGGRSGYGYTL.

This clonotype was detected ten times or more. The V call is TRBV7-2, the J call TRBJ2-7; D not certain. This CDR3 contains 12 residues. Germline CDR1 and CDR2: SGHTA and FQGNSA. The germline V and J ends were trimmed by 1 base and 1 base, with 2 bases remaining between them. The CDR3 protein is CASSLESYEQYF. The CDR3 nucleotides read TGTGCCAGCAGCTTAGAGTCCTACGAGCAGTACTTC.

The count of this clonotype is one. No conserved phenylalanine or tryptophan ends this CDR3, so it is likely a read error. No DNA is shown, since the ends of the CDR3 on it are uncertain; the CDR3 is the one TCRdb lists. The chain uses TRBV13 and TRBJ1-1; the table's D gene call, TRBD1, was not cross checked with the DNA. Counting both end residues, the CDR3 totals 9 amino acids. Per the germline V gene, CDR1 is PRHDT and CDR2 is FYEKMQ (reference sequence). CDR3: CATQGPSFS.

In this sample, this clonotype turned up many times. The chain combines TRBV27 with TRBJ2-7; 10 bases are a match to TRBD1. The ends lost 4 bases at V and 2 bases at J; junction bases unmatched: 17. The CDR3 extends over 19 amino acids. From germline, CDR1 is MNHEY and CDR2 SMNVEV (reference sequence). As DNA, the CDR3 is TGTGCCAGCAGTTCGGGGACAGGGGTCGTCGGTAGACCTCCCTACGAGCAGTACTTC. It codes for CASSSGTGVVGRPPYEQYF.

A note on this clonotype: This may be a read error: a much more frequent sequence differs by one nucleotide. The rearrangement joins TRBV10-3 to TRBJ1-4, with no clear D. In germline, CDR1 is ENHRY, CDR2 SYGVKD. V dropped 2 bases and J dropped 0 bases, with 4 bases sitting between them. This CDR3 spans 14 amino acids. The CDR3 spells CAISEAATNEKLFF. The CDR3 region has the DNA TGTGCCATCAGTGAGGCAGCAACTAATGAAAAACTGTTTTTT.

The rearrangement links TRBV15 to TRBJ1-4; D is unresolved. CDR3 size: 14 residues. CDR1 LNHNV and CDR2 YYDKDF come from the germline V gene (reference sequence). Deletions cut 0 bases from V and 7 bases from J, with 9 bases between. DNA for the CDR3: TGTGCCACCAGCAGAGATCTAGCGGGTGAAAAACTGTTTTTT. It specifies CATSRDLAGEKLFF.

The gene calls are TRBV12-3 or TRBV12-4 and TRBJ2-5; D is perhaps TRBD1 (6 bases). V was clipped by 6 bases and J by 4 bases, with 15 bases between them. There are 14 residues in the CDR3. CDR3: CASSTWGTSETQYF. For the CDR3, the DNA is TGTGCCAGCAGCACTTGGGGGACATCAGAGACCCAGTACTTC.

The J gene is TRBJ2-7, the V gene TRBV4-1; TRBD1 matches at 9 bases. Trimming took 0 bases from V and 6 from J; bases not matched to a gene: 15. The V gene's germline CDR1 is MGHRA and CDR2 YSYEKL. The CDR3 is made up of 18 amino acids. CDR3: CASSQDRDRGDRAPEQYF. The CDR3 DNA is TGCGCCAGCAGCCAAGATAGGGATAGGGGGGACAGGGCTCCCGAGCAGTACTTC.

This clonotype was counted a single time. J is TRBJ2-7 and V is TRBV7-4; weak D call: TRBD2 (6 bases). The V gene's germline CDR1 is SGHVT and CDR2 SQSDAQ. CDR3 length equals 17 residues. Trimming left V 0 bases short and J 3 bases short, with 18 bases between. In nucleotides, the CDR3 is TGTGCCAGCAGCTTAGCGCTCCCCCGGGACTCCTTCTACGAGCAGTACTTC. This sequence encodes CASSLALPRDSFYEQYF.

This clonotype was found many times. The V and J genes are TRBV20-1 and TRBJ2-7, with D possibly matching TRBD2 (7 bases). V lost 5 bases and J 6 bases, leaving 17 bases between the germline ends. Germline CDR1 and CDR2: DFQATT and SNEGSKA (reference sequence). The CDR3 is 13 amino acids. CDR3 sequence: CSAGGGSSREQYF. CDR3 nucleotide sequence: TGCAGTGCTGGGGGCGGGAGCTCGCGCGAGCAGTACTTC.

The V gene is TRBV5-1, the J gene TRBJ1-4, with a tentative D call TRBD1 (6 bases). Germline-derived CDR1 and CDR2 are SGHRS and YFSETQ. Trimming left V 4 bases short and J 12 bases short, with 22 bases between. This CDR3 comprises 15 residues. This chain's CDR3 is CASSPNTGWGKELFF. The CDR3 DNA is TGCGCCAGCAGCCCAAATACAGGGTGGGGGAAAGAACTGTTTTTT.

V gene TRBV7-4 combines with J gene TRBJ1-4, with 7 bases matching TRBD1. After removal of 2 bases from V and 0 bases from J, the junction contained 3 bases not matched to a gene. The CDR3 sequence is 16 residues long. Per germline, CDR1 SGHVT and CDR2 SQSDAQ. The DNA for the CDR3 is TGTGCCAGCAGCTTAACAGGGGAGGCAACTAATGAAAAACTGTTTTTT. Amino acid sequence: CASSLTGEATNEKLFF. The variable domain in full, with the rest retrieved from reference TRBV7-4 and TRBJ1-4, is GAGVSQSPRYKVAKRGRDVALRCDSISGHVTLYWYRQTLGQGSEVLTYSQSDAQRDKSGRPSGRFSAERPERSVSTLKIQRTEQGDSAVYLCASSLTGEATNEKLFFGSGTQLSVL.